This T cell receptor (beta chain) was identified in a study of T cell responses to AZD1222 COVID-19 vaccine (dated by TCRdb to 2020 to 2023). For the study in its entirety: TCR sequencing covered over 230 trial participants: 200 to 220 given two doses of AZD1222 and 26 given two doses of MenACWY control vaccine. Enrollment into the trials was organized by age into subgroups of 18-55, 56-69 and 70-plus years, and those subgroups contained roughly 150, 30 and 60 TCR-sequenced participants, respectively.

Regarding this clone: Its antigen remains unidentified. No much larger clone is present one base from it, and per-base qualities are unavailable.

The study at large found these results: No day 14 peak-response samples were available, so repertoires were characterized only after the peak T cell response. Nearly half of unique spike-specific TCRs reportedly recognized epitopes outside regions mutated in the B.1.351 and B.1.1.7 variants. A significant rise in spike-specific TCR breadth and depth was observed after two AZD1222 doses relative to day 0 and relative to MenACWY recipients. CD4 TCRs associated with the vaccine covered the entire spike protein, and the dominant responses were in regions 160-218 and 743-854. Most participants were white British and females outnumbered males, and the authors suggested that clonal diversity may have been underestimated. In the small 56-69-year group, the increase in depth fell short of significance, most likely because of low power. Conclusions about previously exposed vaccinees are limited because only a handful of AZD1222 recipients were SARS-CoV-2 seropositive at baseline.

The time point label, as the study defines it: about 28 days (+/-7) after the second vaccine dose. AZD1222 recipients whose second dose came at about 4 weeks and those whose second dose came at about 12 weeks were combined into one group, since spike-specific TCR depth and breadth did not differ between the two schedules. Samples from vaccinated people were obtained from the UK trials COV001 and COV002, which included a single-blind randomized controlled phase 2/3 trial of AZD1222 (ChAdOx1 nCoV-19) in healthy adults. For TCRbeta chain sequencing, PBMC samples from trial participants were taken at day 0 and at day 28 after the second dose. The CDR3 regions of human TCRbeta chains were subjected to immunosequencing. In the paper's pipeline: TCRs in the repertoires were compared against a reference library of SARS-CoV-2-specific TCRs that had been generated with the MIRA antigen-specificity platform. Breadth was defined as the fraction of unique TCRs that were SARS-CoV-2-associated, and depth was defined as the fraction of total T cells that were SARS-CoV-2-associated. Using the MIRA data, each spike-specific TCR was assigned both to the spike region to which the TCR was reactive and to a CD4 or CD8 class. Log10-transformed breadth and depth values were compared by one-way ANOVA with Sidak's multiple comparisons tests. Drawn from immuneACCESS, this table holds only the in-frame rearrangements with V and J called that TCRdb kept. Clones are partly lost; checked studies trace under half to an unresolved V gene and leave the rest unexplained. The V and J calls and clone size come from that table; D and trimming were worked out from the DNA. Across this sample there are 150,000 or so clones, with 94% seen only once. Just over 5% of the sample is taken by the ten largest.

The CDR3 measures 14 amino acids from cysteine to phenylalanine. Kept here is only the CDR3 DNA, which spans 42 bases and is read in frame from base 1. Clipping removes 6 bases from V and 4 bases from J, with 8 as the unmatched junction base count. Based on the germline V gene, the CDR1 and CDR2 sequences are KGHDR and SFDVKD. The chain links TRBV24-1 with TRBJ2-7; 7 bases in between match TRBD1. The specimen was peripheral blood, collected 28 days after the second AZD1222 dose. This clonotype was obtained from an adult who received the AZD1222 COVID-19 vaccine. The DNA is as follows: TGTGCCACCAGTAGCACAGGGGCGAGTTACGAGCAGTACTTC. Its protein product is CATSSTGASYEQYF.